What follows are 20 T cell receptor beta chains derived from one specimen sequenced in a study of T cell responses to AZD1222 COVID-19 vaccine. Clones were sequenced by immunoSEQ multiplex PCR, and TCRdb holds only the in-frame ones, with some missing. The repertoire holds more than 75,000 clones, roughly nine tenths seen once, with under 2% in the top ten. The sequenced sample was peripheral blood, obtained on day 0 of AZD1222 vaccination. These receptors all stem from an adult in good health.

The genes are TRBV28 and TRBJ2-7, with 7 nucleotides matching TRBD1. V lost 8 bases to trimming and J lost 2 bases; unmatched junction nucleotides: 9. CDR1 and CDR2 (germline): MDHEN, SYDVKM. The length of the CDR3 is 14 residues. CDR3 sequence (DNA): TGTGCCAGCGGGGGCTGGACAGGCGCCTACGAGCAGTACTTC. This encodes CASGGWTGAYEQYF.

This chain joins TRBV7-9 and TRBJ1-6, with D uncertain. The germline gives CDR1 SEHNR, CDR2 FQNEAQ (reference sequence). This CDR3 is built from 12 residues. Trimming took off 2 bases at V and 9 bases at J, with 5 bases between the two ends. The CDR3 spells CASSLWGSPLHF. The CDR3 DNA reads as TGTGCCAGCAGCTTATGGGGTTCACCCCTCCACTTT.

The chain couples TRBV30 to TRBJ1-2; TRBD1 aligns across 10 bases. Germline trimming cut 2 bases from V and 7 bases from J; bases unmatched to any gene: 7. Germline assignment: CDR1 GTSNPN and CDR2 SVGIG (reference sequence). The CDR3 consists of 14 residues. In DNA, the CDR3 is TGTGCCTGGAGTTCAGGACAGGGGGATTCTGGCTACACCTTC. This codes for CAWSSGQGDSGYTF.

The V call is TRBV20-1, the J call TRBJ2-7; no clear D. CDR3 length: 13 amino acids. V lost 3 bases and J lost 3, with 12 bases in between. In germline, CDR1 is DFQATT, CDR2 SNEGSKA (reference sequence). The DNA for the CDR3 is TGCAGTGCTAGTGGTCCCGGAATCTACGAGCAGTACTTC. It yields the protein CSASGPGIYEQYF.

The chain employs TRBV6-5 and TRBJ1-5; D is ambiguous. Trimming left V 6 bases short and J 0 bases short, with 6 bases between. This CDR3 has 13 amino acids. Germline-derived CDR1 and CDR2 are MNHEY and SVGAGI. The CDR3 region is CASRFNSNQPQHF. The CDR3 DNA sequence: TGTGCCAGCAGGTTCAATAGCAATCAGCCCCAGCATTTT.

This clone appeared many times. One end of the junction does not line up with germline, which may come from a read error. The chain couples TRBV9 to TRBJ2-2; the D is unclear. Germline CDR1 and CDR2: SGDLS and YYNGEE. This CDR3 contains 13 residues. For the CDR3, the DNA is TGTGCCAGCAGCGCATTAGACACGGGGGAGCTGTTTTTT. Its translation is CASSALDTGELFF.

This chain uses TRBV28 with TRBJ2-5, with D maybe TRBD1 (5 bases). Trimming removed 7 bases from V and 1 base from J, with 16 bases in between. Per germline, CDR1 MDHEN and CDR2 SYDVKM. The CDR3 spans 15 residues. CDR3 protein: CASIGVNRFQETQYF. The CDR3 nucleotides read TGTGCCAGCATAGGGGTAAACCGGTTCCAAGAGACCCAGTACTTC.

The chain uses TRBV28 and TRBJ1-1, with D possibly being TRBD1 (5 bases). There are 14 residues in the CDR3. The V end lost 6 bases, the J end lost 5 bases, and 16 bases lay between the germline ends. From germline, CDR1 is MDHEN and CDR2 SYDVKM. CDR3 nucleotide sequence: TGTGCCAGCAGAAAACCGGGGCGGGGAACTGAAGCTTTCTTT. Translated, it gives CASRKPGRGTEAFF.

The chain recombines TRBV7-3 with TRBJ1-4, with D hard to call. The germline V and J ends were trimmed by 5 bases and 11 bases, with 12 bases remaining between them. CDR1 is SGHTA and CDR2 is FQGTGA in the germline V gene. CDR3 size: 12 residues. CDR3 DNA: TGTGCCAGCAGCCAGACGACTGGGAAACTGTTTTTT. Residues: CASSQTTGKLFF.

The chain recombines TRBV4-1 with TRBJ1-1, with 7 bases identical to TRBD1. From germline, CDR1 is MGHRA and CDR2 YSYEKL. The CDR3 spans 15 residues. Unmatched junction bases numbered 9, after V lost 5 bases and J lost 3 bases. The CDR3, as DNA: TGCGCCAGCAGCGATATCGACAGGGAATACACTGAAGCTTTCTTT. Translating gives CASSDIDREYTEAFF.

The CDR3 region is CASSSTGQAGSYEQYF. DNA of the CDR3: TGTGCCAGTAGTTCGACGGGACAGGCGGGTTCGTACGAGCAGTACTTC. V usage is TRBV19 and J usage is TRBJ2-7; 8 bases agree with TRBD1. Unmatched junction bases numbered 13, after V lost 5 bases and J lost 4 bases. CDR1 and CDR2 (germline): LNHDA, SQIVND (reference sequence). This CDR3 has 16 amino acids.

A note on this clone: An end of the junction does not agree with germline; a read error may underlie this. The V and J genes are TRBV7-7 and TRBJ2-7; D gene unclear. The V gene's germline CDR1 is SSHAT and CDR2 FNYEAQ (reference sequence). The CDR3 is 13 residues long. The CDR3 coding sequence is TGTGCTAGCAGCGCCGATAGAAAGAGCGAGCAGTACTTC. Protein product: CASSADRKSEQYF.

DNA of the CDR3: TGTGCCAGCAGCTGGGTCCCTACGGGGACCTCCTATGGCTACACCTTC. Translating it yields CASSWVPTGTSYGYTF. V usage is TRBV5-6 and J usage is TRBJ1-2, with a tentative D call TRBD1 (5 bases). Trimming removed 3 bases at V and 4 bases at J, with 19 bases between. CDR1 and CDR2 (germline): SGHDT, YYEEEE. This CDR3 is 16 amino acids long.

The chain recombines TRBV7-9 with TRBJ1-4; D unclear. V gave up 5 bases and J gave up 8 bases, with 12 bases separating them. Germline loops: CDR1 SEHNR, CDR2 FQNEAQ (reference sequence). The CDR3 is made up of 13 amino acids. The CDR3 here is CASSRTLLEKLFF. DNA of the CDR3: TGTGCCAGCAGCAGGACCCTGTTAGAAAAACTGTTTTTT.

The chain employs TRBV4-2 and TRBJ2-2; 8 bases are a match to TRBD1. Germline CDR1 reads LGHNA; CDR2 reads YNFKEQ. The V gene end was trimmed by 4 bases and the J gene end by 4 bases; junction bases not matched to a gene: 14. The CDR3 spans 18 residues. This CDR3 is CASSPGGTLDHRTGELFF. CDR3 sequence (DNA): TGTGCCAGCAGCCCAGGGGGCACTCTGGACCACCGCACCGGGGAGCTGTTTTTT.

The chain recombines TRBV3-1 (or the pseudogene TRBV3-2) with TRBJ2-7; D call uncertain. There are 12 residues in the CDR3. The V gene's germline CDR1 is LGHDT and CDR2 YNNKEL (reference sequence). The germline V and J ends were trimmed by 5 bases and 3 bases, with 8 bases remaining between them. The CDR3 loop is CASSFSYYEQYF. CDR3 nucleotides: TGTGCCAGCAGCTTTTCTTACTACGAGCAGTACTTC.

The rearrangement links TRBV5-4 to TRBJ1-3; TRBD1 might be the D (6 bases). Trimming took off 4 bases at V and 0 bases at J, with 11 bases between the two ends. This CDR3 region has 15 residues. The germline gives CDR1 SGHNT, CDR2 YYREEE (reference sequence). The CDR3 is CASSRKQGSGNTIYF. CDR3 DNA sequence: TGTGCCAGCAGCCGGAAACAGGGCTCTGGAAACACCATATATTTT.

A single count supports this clone. The rearrangement links TRBV29-1 to TRBJ1-4; D is undetermined. V lost 2 bases and J lost 4, with 8 bases in between. The CDR3 is made up of 13 amino acids. Germline V gene data show CDR1 as SQVTM and CDR2 as ANQGSEA. CDR3 DNA sequence: TGCAGCGTTGAAAGGGCGGGTAATGAAAAACTGTTTTTT. It encodes CSVERAGNEKLFF.

The chain recombines TRBV9 with TRBJ1-2, with 10 nucleotides matching TRBD1. V lost 4 bases to trimming and J lost 7 bases; unmatched junction nucleotides: 10. Germline loops: CDR1 SGDLS, CDR2 YYNGEE. The CDR3 is 15 amino acids. CDR3 bases: TGTGCCAGCAGCTTATACCAGACAGGGGGCCTTGGCTACACCTTC. It yields the protein CASSLYQTGGLGYTF.

This rearrangement joins TRBV11-2 to TRBJ2-1, with no clear D. The CDR3 contains 14 residues. The germline V and J ends were trimmed by 5 bases and 2 bases, with 10 bases remaining between them. Germline CDR1 is SGHAT and CDR2 is FQNNGV. The CDR3 here is CASSRGGPYNEQFF. In DNA form, the CDR3 reads TGTGCCAGCAGCCGTGGCGGCCCCTACAATGAGCAGTTCTTC.